This T cell receptor (beta chain) was captured in a study of T cells in Graves' hyperthyroidism and ophthalmopathy. A note on this clonotype: A junction boundary mismatches the germline segment, possibly from a read error.

Germline V gene data show CDR1 as SGHRS and CDR2 as YFSETQ. This CDR3 is built from 14 residues. Researchers took RNA transcripts and amplified the TCR beta CDR3 regions from them. Using the HTBI primer set, a first-round RT-PCR was run on the TCR CDR3. TCRdb reprocessed the multiplex PCR reads with MiXCR, giving one entry per CDR3 protein. Of over 700,000 distinct CDR3 sequences in the sample, 35% were seen once. This receptor was obtained from a woman between 35 and 50 years old with Graves' hyperthyroidism. The chain is built from TRBV5-1 and TRBJ2-7; D uncertain. The sequenced sample consisted of blood. In nucleotides, the CDR3 is TGTGCCAGCAGCTGGGGATCAGGTTCCTACGAGCAGTACTTC. Its protein is CASSWGSGSYEQYF.